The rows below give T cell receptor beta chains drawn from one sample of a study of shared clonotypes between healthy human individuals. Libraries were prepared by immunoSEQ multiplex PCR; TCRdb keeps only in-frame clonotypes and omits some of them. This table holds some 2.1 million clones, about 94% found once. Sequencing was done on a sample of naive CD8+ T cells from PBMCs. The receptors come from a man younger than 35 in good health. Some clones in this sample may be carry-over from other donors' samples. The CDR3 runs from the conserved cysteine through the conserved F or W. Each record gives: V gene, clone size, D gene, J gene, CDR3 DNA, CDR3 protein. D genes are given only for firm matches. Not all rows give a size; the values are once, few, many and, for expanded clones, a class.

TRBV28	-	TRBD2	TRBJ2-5	TGTGCCAGCAGTGCACTAGCGGGAGGGCACCAAGAGACCCAGTACTTC	CASSALAGGHQETQYF
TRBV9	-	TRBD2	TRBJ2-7	TGTGCCAGCAGCCCCACCGGGACTAGCGGAGCCTACGAGCAGTACTTC	CASSPTGTSGAYEQYF
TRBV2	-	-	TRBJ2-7	TGTGCCAGCAGTGAATCGAAGGGGCCCTACGAGCAGTACTTC	CASSESKGPYEQYF
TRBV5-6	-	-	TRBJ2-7	TGTGCCAGCAGCTTGGATAGGGGGAGCTCCTACGAGCAGTACTTC	CASSLDRGSSYEQYF
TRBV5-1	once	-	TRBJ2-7	TGCGCCAGCAGCCTTACGACGGGGGTAAGTTCCTACGAGCAGTACTTC	CASSLTTGVSSYEQYF
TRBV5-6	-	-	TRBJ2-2	TGTGCCAGCAGCCCATTGGGGGACACCGGGGAGCTGTTTTTT	CASSPLGDTGELFF
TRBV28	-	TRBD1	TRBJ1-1	TGTGCCGGGGGACAGGGGAGTGAAGCTTTCTTT	CAGGQGSEAFF
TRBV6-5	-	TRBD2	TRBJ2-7	TGTGCCAGCAGTTTAGGGACTAGCGTATTCAACGAGCAGTACTTC	CASSLGTSVFNEQYF
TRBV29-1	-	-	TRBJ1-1	TGCAGCGTTGTGAACAGGGTTAGCGGTTGGGCTGAAGCTTTCTTT	CSVVNRVSGWAEAFF
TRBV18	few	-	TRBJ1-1	TGTGCCAGCTCACTAAGGAACACTGAAGCTTTCTTT	CASSLRNTEAFF
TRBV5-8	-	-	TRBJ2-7	TGTGCCAGCAGCTTAATCCTAGGAATCGAGCAGTACTTC	CASSLILGIEQYF
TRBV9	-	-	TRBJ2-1	TGTGCCAGCAGCCATAAGGGCAATGAGCAGTTCTTC	CASSHKGNEQFF
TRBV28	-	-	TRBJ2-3	TGTGCCAGCAGCCCCCCCCCTAGGCACTATACGCAGTATTTT	CASSPPPRHYTQYF
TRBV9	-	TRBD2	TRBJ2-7	TGTGCCAGCAGCGTAGTGTCCAGCGGGAGTCCCTCCGAGCAGTACTTC	CASSVVSSGSPSEQYF
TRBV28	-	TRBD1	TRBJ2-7	TGTGCCAGCAGACCGCAGACAGGGTCCAACTACGAGCAGTACTTC	CASRPQTGSNYEQYF
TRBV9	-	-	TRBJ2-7	TGTGCCAGCAGCTTACTCCGGGACTCCCAGAGCGAGCAGTACTTC	CASSLLRDSQSEQYF
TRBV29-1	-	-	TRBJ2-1	TGCAGCGTTGACGGCCTCTCGTACCGATACAATGAGCAGTTCTTC	CSVDGLSYRYNEQFF
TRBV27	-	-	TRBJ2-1	TGTGCCAGCAGACCGGGACCGCAATCCTACAATGAGCAGTTCTTC	CASRPGPQSYNEQFF
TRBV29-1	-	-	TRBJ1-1	TGCAGCGTTTTTGCCGCGGGCACTGAAGCTTTCTTT	CSVFAAGTEAFF
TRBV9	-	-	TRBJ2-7	TGTGCCAGCAGCGTCGGCTTGCGATACGAGCAGTACTTC	CASSVGLRYEQYF
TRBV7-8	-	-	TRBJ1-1	TGTGCCAGCAGCTTATACAGGGACCCTGAAGCTTTCTTT	CASSLYRDPEAFF
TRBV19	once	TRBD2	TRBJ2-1	TGTGCCAGTAGGAGACTAGCGGAGGGCTACAATGAGCAGTTCTTC	CASRRLAEGYNEQFF
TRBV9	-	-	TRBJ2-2	TGTGCCAGTCAGGGGGGCACGAACACCGGGGAGCTGTTTTTT	CASQGGTNTGELFF
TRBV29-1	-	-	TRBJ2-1	TGCAGCGTTGAACTTAGGTACAATGAGCAGTTCTTC	CSVELRYNEQFF
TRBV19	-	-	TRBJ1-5	TGTGCCAGTAGTACCTTCTACAGCTTTTATCAGCCCCAGCATTTT	CASSTFYSFYQPQHF
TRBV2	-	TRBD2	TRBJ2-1	TGTGCCAGCAGTCGAATAGCCCAACTAGCGGGAAGGTGGGATGAGCAGTTCTTC	CASSRIAQLAGRWDEQFF
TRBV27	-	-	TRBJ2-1	TGTGCCAGCTTCAGCGGCGCTTTCGATGAGCAGTTCTTC	CASFSGAFDEQFF
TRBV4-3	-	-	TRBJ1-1	TGCGCCAGCAGCCAAGATGGGGGACTCCCGAACGCAGAAGCTTTCTTT	CASSQDGGLPNAEAFF
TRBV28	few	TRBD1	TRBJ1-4	TGTGCCAGCAGGTTAGAAGACAGGGCTAATGAAAAACTGTTTTTT	CASRLEDRANEKLFF
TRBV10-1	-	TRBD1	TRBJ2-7	TGCGCCAGCAGTGATGGACAGGGACCCTACGAGCAGTACTTC	CASSDGQGPYEQYF